These T cell receptor beta chains were read from a single sample in a study of memory CD4+ T cells and cytomegalovirus serostatus. Produced via immunoSEQ multiplex PCR; TCRdb's table is partial and in-frame only. This sample yields around 26,000 clones, of which around 75% are seen a single time; 0.68% belongs to the top ten. The sequencing input was memory CD4+ T cells from blood. The receptors come from an adult in good health and CMV-seronegative. Both conserved end residues are part of each CDR3. The order of the fields is V gene, D gene, J gene, clone size, CDR3 DNA, CDR3 protein. A D gene is named only where the DNA matches it firmly. Size is omitted from some rows. Given values are once, few, many or a class for expanded clones.

TRBV11-1	TRBD1	TRBJ1-1	-	TGTGCCAGCGGGCCGATGGGACAGGGGAACACTGAAGCTTTCTTT	CASGPMGQGNTEAFF
TRBV7-2	TRBD1	TRBJ1-2	-	TGTGCCAGCAGCGTGAACAGGGGAGCGGGGTATGGCTACACCTTC	CASSVNRGAGYGYTF
TRBV29-1	-	TRBJ1-4	-	TGCAGCGGCCAACTACAGGGAACCTCCGGGAAACTGTTTTTT	CSGQLQGTSGKLFF
TRBV28	-	TRBJ1-1	-	TGTGCCAGCAGACCAGAGAACACTGAAGCTTTCTTT	CASRPENTEAFF
TRBV5-1	TRBD2	TRBJ2-5	few	TGCGCCAGCAGCGAGCAAGCGGGGCGAGCGGAGACCCAGTACTTC	CASSEQAGRAETQYF
TRBV2	TRBD2	TRBJ2-4	-	TGTGCCAGCAGTGAATACCTGAACAGCGGGATGGCCAAAAACATTCAGTACTTC	CASSEYLNSGMAKNIQYF
TRBV5-1	-	TRBJ1-4	-	TGCGCCAGCAGCTCGGGACGTAGAGGCAGCTATGAAAAACTGTTTTTT	CASSSGRRGSYEKLFF
TRBV15	-	TRBJ1-5	-	TGTGCCACCAGCAGAGATCTGGGAGCAAGCAATCAGCCCCAGCATTTT	CATSRDLGASNQPQHF
TRBV15	-	TRBJ1-1	few	TGTGCCACCAGCAGAGATTGGGCAGTGAACACTGAAGCTTTCTTT	CATSRDWAVNTEAFF
TRBV19	-	TRBJ1-1	-	TGTGCCAGTAGTATAGGGGACCTGAACACTGAAGCTTTCTTT	CASSIGDLNTEAFF
TRBV11-2	-	TRBJ1-3	-	TGTGCCAGCAGCTTAACTTATAGCTCTGGAAACACCATATATTTT	CASSLTYSSGNTIYF
TRBV19	-	TRBJ2-5	once	TGTGCCAGTAGTATCTCAGTCCAAGAGACCCAGTACTTC	CASSISVQETQYF
TRBV7-2	TRBD1	TRBJ2-1	-	TGTGCCAGCAGCTCTAGACAGGGGGCTCATGAGCAGTTCTTC	CASSSRQGAHEQFF
TRBV6-1	-	TRBJ2-3	-	TGTGCCAGCAGTCAACTCCGGACCCTCACAGATACGCAGTATTTT	CASSQLRTLTDTQYF
TRBV4-3	-	TRBJ2-2	-	TGCGCCAGCAGCCAAGAGCGGTACAACACCGGGGAGCTGTTTTTT	CASSQERYNTGELFF
TRBV5-1	-	TRBJ1-2	-	TGCGCCAGCAGCTTACGGGGACCCAATGGCTACACCTTC	CASSLRGPNGYTF
TRBV30	TRBD1	TRBJ1-5	once	TGTGCCTGGAGCCCAGCCCCTGACAGGGCCCCAAAGCAGCCCCAGCATTTT	CAWSPAPDRAPKQPQHF
TRBV6-4	TRBD2	TRBJ2-2	-	TGTGCCAGCAGACTAGCGGGGGACCACGGGGAGCTGTTTTTT	CASRLAGDHGELFF
TRBV7-2	TRBD2	TRBJ2-1	-	TGTGCCAGCAGCCTAACGGGGGGATATGAGCAGTTCTTC	CASSLTGGYEQFF
TRBV10-3	-	TRBJ1-2	-	TGTGCCATCAGTGAGGCTGGGGCTCCCAATAACTATGGCTACACCTTC	CAISEAGAPNNYGYTF
TRBV9	-	TRBJ1-5	-	TGTGCCAGCAGCGTAGGACCGTTACAGCCCCAGCATTTC	CASSVGPLQPQHF
TRBV5-1	TRBD2	TRBJ2-1	-	TGCGCCAGCAGCTTACCTCGCGGGGGGGCCGGGGATTCCTACAATGAGCAGTTCTTC	CASSLPRGGAGDSYNEQFF
TRBV6-6	-	TRBJ2-2	-	TGTGCCAGCAGTTACTCGATCCAGGGGTACACCGGGGAGCTGTTTTTT	CASSYSIQGYTGELFF
TRBV5-1	-	TRBJ2-3	-	TGCGCCAGCAGCTCGGACGTAGATACGCAGTATTTT	CASSSDVDTQYF
TRBV19	-	TRBJ1-1	few	TGTGCCAGTAGTGGTAGCATGAACACTGAAGCTTTCTTT	CASSGSMNTEAFF
TRBV18	-	TRBJ1-5	-	TGTGCCAGCTCCCAGGAGTTTAATCAGCCCCAGCATTTT	CASSQEFNQPQHF